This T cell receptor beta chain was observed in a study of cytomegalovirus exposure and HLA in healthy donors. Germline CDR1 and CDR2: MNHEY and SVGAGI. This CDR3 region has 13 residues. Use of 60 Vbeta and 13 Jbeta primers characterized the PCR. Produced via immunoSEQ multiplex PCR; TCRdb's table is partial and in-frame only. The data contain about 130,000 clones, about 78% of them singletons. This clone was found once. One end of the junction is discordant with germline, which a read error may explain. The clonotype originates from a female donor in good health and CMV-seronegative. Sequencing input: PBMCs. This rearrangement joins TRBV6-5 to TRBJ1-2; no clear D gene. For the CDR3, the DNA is TGTGCCAGCAGTTACGCTCCGAACTACGGCTACACCTTC. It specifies CASSYAPNYGYTF.